The present TCR beta chain was sequenced within a study of human T cells and chemical hapten exposure. Study-wide background: On approximately 2 cm by approximately 2 cm of upper inner arm skin, sensitization was performed with 2% DPC. Patients were given diphenylcyclopropenone on the scalp weekly across the roughly 24-week study.

Indicated time point: patch test 1, 2 weeks after DPC sensitization. The treatment is: therapeutic diphenylcyclopropenone sensitization with weekly scalp DPC. Deletions cut 2 bases from V and 3 bases from J, with 11 bases between. CDR1 and CDR2 from the germline V gene are SGHAT and FQNNGV. The CDR3 is 14 residues long. TCRdb ran MiXCR on the RACE reads and lists one entry per CDR3 protein. The table lists about 380,000 distinct CDR3 sequences, more than 4.5% of them singletons. This receptor was obtained from a woman in her forties or fifties with alopecia areata. Some clones in this sample may be carry-over from other donors' samples. The gene calls are TRBV11-2 and TRBJ2-7; TRBD2 might be the D (5 bases). The sequenced sample was whole blood, obtained in connection with sensitization to the hapten diphenylcyclopropenone (DPC). The CDR3 DNA reads TGTGCCAGCAGCTTACCCGGGGTTAACTACGAGCAGTACTTC. This gives the protein CASSLPGVNYEQYF.